This T cell receptor (beta chain) was captured in a study of identical twins. The CDR3 has 14 residues. The V gene end was trimmed by 5 bases and the J gene end by 4 bases; junction bases not matched to a gene: 6. From germline, CDR1 is ENHRY and CDR2 SYGVKD. A remark on this clonotype: Antigen unknown.

General study points: Sharing of beta out-of-frame sequences by twins showed a weaker excess. Conclusions came from cross-sectional statistical analysis, not from following the same donors.

TCRdb itself ran the 5' RACE reads through MiXCR, one entry per CDR3 protein. The table shows 540,000 or so distinct CDR3 sequences, with around 22% occurring only once. The sample was also linked to a second study, of yellow fever vaccine responses in identical twins. That source notes: Vaccine-induced T cell responses in twins were reportedly observed to appear partly convergent, partly personalized.

The sample taken for sequencing was CD4+ T cells sorted from blood. The clonotype comes from a young woman in good health. The chain is built from TRBV10-3 and TRBJ2-5, with 8 bases fitting TRBD2. CDR3 region: CAISTGTSGETQYF. The CDR3 nucleotides are TGTGCCATCAGTACCGGGACTAGTGGAGAGACCCAGTACTTC.